This record looks at one T cell receptor beta chain sequence and its context. Antigen unknown. Conversion of TCR transcripts into cDNA relied on 5'RACE template switching, which added a universal primer site and UMIs. MiXCR was run by TCRdb on the 5' RACE reads, yielding one entry per CDR3 protein. The sample has 100,000 to 150,000 distinct CDR3 sequences; under 9% are singletons. This entry comes from a study of T cells after yellow fever vaccination. Study-wide context: With SMART-Seq v4 Ultra Low Input, the fractions containing low cell numbers were prepared.

CDR1 MGHRA and CDR2 YSYEKL come from the germline V gene. With 1 base clipped from V and 6 bases from J, the junction kept 8 bases outside the gene matches. The CDR3 spans 15 residues. Findings and limits, study-wide: The CD4 compartment and the CD8 compartment contained a small share of clonotypes in common. A large majority of primary-vaccination clones showed up again after the booster (approximately 95% CD4, 88% CD8).

The TCR originated in a young man who received the YFV17D yellow fever vaccine. Source: CD8+ T cells sorted from PBMCs, taken on the day of the yellow fever booster vaccination. V usage is TRBV4-1 and J usage is TRBJ2-5, with 7 bases that match TRBD1. In DNA form, the CDR3 reads TGCGCCAGCAGCCAAGTCCAAGGGGGCGTCCAGACCCAGTACTTC. Encoded protein: CASSQVQGGVQTQYF.